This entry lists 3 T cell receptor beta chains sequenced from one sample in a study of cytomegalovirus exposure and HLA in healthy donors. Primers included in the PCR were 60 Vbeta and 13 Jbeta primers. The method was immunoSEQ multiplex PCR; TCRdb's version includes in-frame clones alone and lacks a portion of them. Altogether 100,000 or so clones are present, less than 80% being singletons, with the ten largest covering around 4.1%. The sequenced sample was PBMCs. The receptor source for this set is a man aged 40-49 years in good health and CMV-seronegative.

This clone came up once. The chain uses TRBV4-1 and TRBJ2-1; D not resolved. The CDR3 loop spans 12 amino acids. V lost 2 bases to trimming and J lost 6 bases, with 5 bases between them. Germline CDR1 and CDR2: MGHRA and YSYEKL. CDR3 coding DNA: TGCGCCAGCAGCCAAACAGTCAATGAGCAGTTCTTC. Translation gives CASSQTVNEQFF.

The CDR3: CASSQDRASNQPQHF. The CDR3 bases are TGTGCCAGCAGCCAAGACAGGGCTAGCAATCAGCCCCAGCATTTT. J is TRBJ1-5 and V is TRBV5-4; 7 positions agree with TRBD1. V lost 4 bases, J lost 0 bases, and 4 bases stayed unmatched. This CDR3 has 15 amino acids. The germline CDR1 and CDR2 sequences are SGHNT and YYREEE (reference sequence).

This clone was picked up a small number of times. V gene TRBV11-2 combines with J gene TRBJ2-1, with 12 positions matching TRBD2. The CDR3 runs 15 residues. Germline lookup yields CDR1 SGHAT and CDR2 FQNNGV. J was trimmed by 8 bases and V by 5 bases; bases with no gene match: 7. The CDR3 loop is CASSRPTSGGHEQFF. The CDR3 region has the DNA TGTGCCAGCAGCCGACCGACTAGCGGGGGCCATGAGCAGTTCTTC.